Below, 32 T cell receptor beta chains from the same sample are listed, as sequenced in a study of cytomegalovirus exposure and HLA in healthy donors. The PCR employed 60 Vbeta primers together with 13 Jbeta primers. Profiling relied on immunoSEQ multiplex PCR, and the TCRdb table lists in-frame clones only, not all of them. The sample has roughly 100,000 clones, 75% to 85% seen once. Sequenced: PBMCs. The receptors stem from a man aged 25 to 45 in good health and CMV-seronegative.

This clone turned up a few times. This chain uses TRBV7-9 with TRBJ2-7, with TRBD1 matching 10 bases. The ends lost 5 bases at V and 3 bases at J; junction bases unmatched: 7. The CDR3 is 15 amino acids. CDR1 is SEHNR, CDR2 FQNEAQ, per germline (reference sequence). The CDR3 DNA reads TGTGCCAGCAGCCATTCCGGGACAGGGGTCTACGAGCAGTACTTC. Encoded protein: CASSHSGTGVYEQYF. The whole variable domain, remainder taken from reference TRBV7-9 and TRBJ2-7, is DTGVSQNPRHKITKRGQNVTFRCDPISEHNRLYWYRQTLGQGPEFLTYFQNEAQLEKSRLLSDRFSAERPKGSFSTLEIQRTEQGDSAMYLCASSHSGTGVYEQYFGPGTRLTVT.

A few counts support this clone. V is TRBV19 and J is TRBJ1-1; 8 nucleotides match TRBD1. The CDR3 spans 14 residues. Germline CDR1 is LNHDA and CDR2 is SQIVND (reference sequence). Unmatched junction bases numbered 7, after V lost 7 bases and J lost 3 bases. CDR3 sequence (DNA): TGTGCCAGTATCAGGGGGCGCGAGGACACTGAAGCTTTCTTT. It specifies CASIRGREDTEAFF.

The chain links TRBV18 to TRBJ2-6; tentative D call: TRBD2 (5 bases). This CDR3 contains 15 residues. V lost 2 bases, J lost 0 bases, and 5 bases lay in between. The germline CDR1 and CDR2 sequences are KGHSH and LQKENI. In nucleotides, the CDR3 is TGTGCCAGCTCACCAACTAGCTCTGGGGCCAACGTCCTGACTTTC. As protein: CASSPTSSGANVLTF.

The genes are TRBV29-1 and TRBJ2-7; 8 bases align to TRBD2. V dropped 3 bases and J dropped 8; count of bases not matched to a gene: 12. The CDR3 sequence is 14 residues long. Germline V gene data show CDR1 as SQVTM and CDR2 as ANQGSEA. The DNA of the CDR3 is TGCAGCGTTGAGAGCCGGGGGGGCAGCGATAAGCAGTACTTC. Amino acid sequence: CSVESRGGSDKQYF.

V usage is TRBV9 and J usage is TRBJ1-4, with 9 positions matching TRBD1. Germline CDR1 and CDR2: SGDLS and YYNGEE. Trimming removed 0 bases from V and 7 bases from J; junction bases left unmatched: 4. The CDR3 totals 15 residues. CDR3 loop: CASSVAGTGREKLFF. The CDR3, as DNA: TGTGCCAGCAGCGTAGCCGGGACAGGGCGTGAAAAACTGTTTTTT.

CDR3 loop: CASRLAGAETQYF. The CDR3 DNA reads as TGTGCCAGCAGGTTAGCGGGAGCCGAGACCCAGTACTTC. The chain links TRBV2 to TRBJ2-5, with TRBD2 matching 9 bases. Germline loops: CDR1 SNHLY, CDR2 FYNNEI. The ends lost 6 bases at V and 5 bases at J; junction bases unmatched: 4. The CDR3 extends over 13 amino acids. Using reference TRBV2 and TRBJ2-5 for the parts outside the CDR3, the full variable domain is EPEVTQTPSHQVTQMGQEVILRCVPISNHLYFYWYRQILGQKVEFLVSFYNNEISEKSEIFDDQFSVERPDGSNFTLKIRSTKLEDSAMYFCASRLAGAETQYFGPGTRLLVL.

The chain is built from TRBV7-6 and TRBJ1-4; D is perhaps TRBD1 (6 bases). Germline V gene data show CDR1 as SGHVS and CDR2 as FNYEAQ. This CDR3 contains 16 residues. V was cut by 5 bases and J by 6 bases, with 19 bases left in between. CDR3 nucleotides: TGTGCCAGCAGCCCCTACGCGGGGGGCTCATATGAAAAACTGTTTTTT. Amino acids: CASSPYAGGSYEKLFF.

The chain is built from TRBV7-6 and TRBJ2-5; 8 bases are a match to TRBD2. The CDR3 has 18 amino acids. Trimming took 4 bases from V and 3 from J; bases not matched to a gene: 16. Germline V lookup: CDR1 SGHVS, CDR2 FNYEAQ. The CDR3 loop reads CASSYTLGLADGEETQYF. CDR3 sequence (DNA): TGTGCCAGCAGCTACACCCTTGGACTAGCTGATGGTGAAGAGACCCAGTACTTC. Based on the CDR3 plus reference TRBV7-6 and TRBJ2-5, the full variable domain is GAGVSQSPRYKVTKRGQDVALRCDPISGHVSLYWYRQALGQGPEFLTYFNYEAQQDKSGLPNDRFSAERPEGSISTLTIQRTEQRDSAMYRCASSYTLGLADGEETQYFGPGTRLLVL.

The CDR3 region is CASSRFGTRNNEQFF. The DNA for the CDR3 is TGTGCCAGCAGCCGATTTGGGACTCGAAACAATGAGCAGTTCTTC. J is TRBJ2-1 and V is TRBV5-4; D perhaps matches TRBD2 (6 bases). Germline V lookup: CDR1 SGHNT, CDR2 YYREEE (reference sequence). This CDR3 is 15 amino acids long. Trimming removed 4 bases from V and 5 bases from J, with 16 bases in between. Full variable domain (rest looked up from reference TRBV5-4 and TRBJ2-1): ETGVTQSPTHLIKTRGQQVTLRCSSQSGHNTVSWYQQALGQGPQFIFQYYREEENGRGNFPPRFSGLQFPNYSSELNVNALELDDSALYLCASSRFGTRNNEQFFGPGTRLTVL.

This clone was recorded only once. The chain couples TRBV29-1 to TRBJ1-1; D is possibly TRBD1 (6 bases). V shed 5 bases and J shed 7 bases, with 14 bases lying between them. CDR3 length equals 12 residues. CDR1 is SQVTM and CDR2 is ANQGSEA in the germline V gene. This chain's CDR3 is CSVQIRQVEAFF. DNA for the CDR3: TGCAGCGTTCAGATAAGACAGGTTGAAGCTTTCTTT.

The chain joins TRBV7-6 to TRBJ2-2; D is perhaps TRBD1 (5 bases). CDR3 length: 17 residues. Trimming removed 2 bases at V and 1 base at J, with 14 bases between. Per the germline V gene, CDR1 is SGHVS and CDR2 is FNYEAQ. CDR3 in amino acids: CASSLKLIDRNTGELFF. The DNA of the CDR3 is TGTGCCAGCAGCTTAAAACTGATTGACAGGAACACCGGGGAGCTGTTTTTT.

The V gene is TRBV19, the J gene TRBJ1-2; D is unclear. Trimming removed 5 bases from V and 2 bases from J, with 6 bases in between. CDR1 is LNHDA and CDR2 is SQIVND in the germline V gene (reference sequence). This CDR3 has 12 amino acids. The CDR3 sequence is CASSLQNYGYTF. In DNA, the CDR3 is TGTGCCAGTAGTCTACAGAACTATGGCTACACCTTC.

A few counts support this clone. The chain recombines TRBV28 with TRBJ1-2, with 7 bases matching TRBD1. J gave up 3 bases and V 5 bases, and 6 bases lay outside the gene matches. In germline, CDR1 is MDHEN, CDR2 SYDVKM. This CDR3 has 14 residues. CDR3 sequence reads: CASSAQGVYYGYTF. The CDR3 DNA follows: TGTGCCAGCAGTGCCCAGGGGGTGTACTATGGCTACACCTTC.

The rearrangement uses TRBV5-4 and TRBJ2-1; 8 nucleotides align to TRBD2. The V gene's germline CDR1 is SGHNT and CDR2 YYREEE (reference sequence). This CDR3 is 13 amino acids long. V shed 4 bases, J shed 12 bases, and the junction held 9 bases outside the gene matches. CDR3 nucleotides: TGTGCCAGCAGCCCGCCGACTAGCGCGACGCAGTTCTTC. It translates to CASSPPTSATQFF.

The chain links TRBV7-2 to TRBJ2-2, with a tentative D call TRBD1 (6 bases). Germline V gene data show CDR1 as SGHTA and CDR2 as FQGNSA. This CDR3 region has 14 residues. The V end was cut by 3 bases, the J end by 1 base, with 6 bases between. This CDR3 is CASSLGQNTGELFF. The CDR3 coding sequence is TGTGCCAGCAGCTTGGGACAGAACACCGGGGAGCTGTTTTTT. The variable domain in full, with the rest retrieved from reference TRBV7-2 and TRBJ2-2, is GAGVSQSPSNKVTEKGKDVELRCDPISGHTALYWYRQSLGQGLEFLIYFQGNSAPDKSGLPSDRFSAERTGGSVSTLTIQRTQQEDSAVYLCASSLGQNTGELFFGEGSRLTVL.

The chain has TRBV19 and TRBJ2-3; possibly TRBD1 for D (6 bases). Trimming removed 7 bases at V and 6 bases at J, with 14 bases between. The CDR3 contains 13 residues. The germline gives CDR1 LNHDA, CDR2 SQIVND (reference sequence). The CDR3 protein is CASTMGTGDTQYF. The CDR3 DNA follows: TGTGCCAGTACCATGGGTACAGGGGATACGCAGTATTTT.

This chain joins TRBV5-1 and TRBJ1-5, with no clear D. This CDR3 has 14 amino acids. CDR1 and CDR2 (germline): SGHRS, YFSETQ. Trimming cost V 5 bases and J 0 bases, with 9 bases left between them. In DNA form, the CDR3 reads TGCGCCAGCAGTCCCGGGTATAGCAATCAGCCCCAGCATTTT. Residues: CASSPGYSNQPQHF. The full variable domain, completed using reference TRBV5-1 and TRBJ1-5, is KAGVTQTPRYLIKTRGQQVTLSCSPISGHRSVSWYQQTPGQGLQFLFEYFSETQRNKGNFPGRFSGRQFSNSRSEMNVSTLELGDSALYLCASSPGYSNQPQHFGDGTRLSIL.

The chain links TRBV6-5 to TRBJ1-5; the D gene is possibly TRBD1 (6 bases). Germline CDR1 is MNHEY and CDR2 is SVGAGI. The germline V and J ends were trimmed by 4 bases and 0 bases, with 10 bases remaining between them. CDR3 length: 15 residues. The CDR3 DNA is TGTGCCAGCAGTTCCCGGACAGATAGCAATCAGCCCCAGCATTTT. Translating gives CASSSRTDSNQPQHF.

This sequence joins TRBV15 and TRBJ2-7; D is possibly TRBD1 (6 bases). V shed 7 bases and J shed 1 base, with 11 bases lying between them. The CDR3 length is 13 residues. CDR1 is LNHNV and CDR2 is YYDKDF in the germline V gene (reference sequence). The CDR3 region is CATKGQLSYEQYF. DNA for the CDR3: TGTGCCACCAAGGGACAATTATCCTACGAGCAGTACTTC.

The V gene is TRBV29-1, the J gene TRBJ2-2; tentative D call: TRBD2 (6 bases). Per germline, CDR1 SQVTM and CDR2 ANQGSEA. The CDR3 totals 12 residues. V lost 0 bases and J lost 7, with 6 bases in between. The CDR3 nucleotides are TGCAGCGTTGAAGAGGGGGGCGGGGAGCTGTTTTTT. Residues: CSVEEGGGELFF.

The chain links TRBV18 to TRBJ1-4; D not resolved. Germline V CDR1 and CDR2: KGHSH, LQKENI. This CDR3 region has 13 residues. V lost 4 bases and J 3 bases, leaving 6 bases between the germline ends. The CDR3 coding sequence is TGTGCCAGCTCACTAGGAGCTAATGAAAAACTGTTTTTT. The encoded protein is CASSLGANEKLFF.

This clone has a single count. The rearrangement uses TRBV5-1 and TRBJ2-2; TRBD1 matches at 7 bases. J gave up 6 bases and V 0 bases, and 5 bases lay outside the gene matches. Germline lookup yields CDR1 SGHRS and CDR2 YFSETQ. The CDR3 runs to 15 residues. CDR3: CASSLAQGEAGELFF. The CDR3 coding sequence is TGCGCCAGCAGCTTGGCTCAGGGGGAAGCCGGGGAGCTGTTTTTT.

This clone has just a few counts. The chain recombines TRBV9 with TRBJ1-5, with 7 bases that match TRBD1. The CDR3 runs to 14 residues. In germline, CDR1 is SGDLS, CDR2 YYNGEE. J was trimmed by 3 bases and V by 3 bases; bases with no gene match: 3. The CDR3 loop is CASSAGTVNQPQHF. The CDR3 nucleotides are TGTGCCAGCAGCGCCGGGACAGTCAATCAGCCCCAGCATTTT. Looking up the rest from reference TRBV9 and TRBJ1-5 gives the full variable domain: DSGVTQTPKHLITATGQRVTLRCSPRSGDLSVYWYQQSLDQGLQFLIQYYNGEERAKGNILERFSAQQFPDLHSELNLSSLELGDSALYFCASSAGTVNQPQHFGDGTRLSIL.

The chain has TRBV25-1 and TRBJ1-4; 9 bases are shared with TRBD1. Germline trimming cut 6 bases from V and 3 bases from J; bases unmatched to any gene: 5. Germline V gene lookup returns CDR1 MGHDK and CDR2 SYGVNS. The CDR3 contains 15 residues. The CDR3 region is CASSLQGAANEKLFF. For the CDR3, the DNA is TGTGCCAGCAGCCTACAGGGGGCGGCTAATGAAAAACTGTTTTTT.

This chain uses TRBV4-2 with TRBJ2-7; D possibly corresponds to TRBD2 (6 bases). V lost 0 bases and J lost 5, with 11 bases in between. The V gene's germline CDR1 is LGHNA and CDR2 YNFKEQ. CDR3 length: 14 amino acids. CDR3 DNA sequence: TGTGCCAGCAGCCAAGACGGGCGGGAAGACGAGCAGTACTTC. Protein product: CASSQDGREDEQYF.

This chain joins TRBV27 and TRBJ1-5, with D perhaps TRBD1 (6 bases). V was trimmed by 2 bases and J by 6 bases, leaving 11 bases between them. CDR1 MNHEY and CDR2 SMNVEV come from the germline V gene (reference sequence). CDR3 size: 14 residues. In nucleotides, the CDR3 is TGTGCCAGCAGTTTAGTAAGGGGGTCTCAGCCCCAGCATTTT. This encodes CASSLVRGSQPQHF.

The genes are TRBV27 and TRBJ1-4; a weak D match, TRBD1 (6 bases). The CDR3 has 14 amino acids. The germline V and J ends were trimmed by 1 base and 3 bases, with 6 bases remaining between them. CDR1 and CDR2 (germline): MNHEY, SMNVEV (reference sequence). CDR3 DNA: TGTGCCAGCAGTTTATGGGGGCCTAATGAAAAACTGTTTTTT. Amino acids: CASSLWGPNEKLFF.

The genes are TRBV15 and TRBJ1-5, with TRBD1 matching 9 bases. Trimming at V came to 5 bases and at J to 9 bases, leaving 20 bases not matched to a gene. The CDR3 contains 18 residues. Per the germline V gene, CDR1 is LNHNV and CDR2 is YYDKDF (reference sequence). The DNA for the CDR3 is TGTGCCACCAGCGGGCCAACGACCGGGACAGGGACCTTTGGGCCCCAGCATTTT. It encodes CATSGPTTGTGTFGPQHF.

The chain employs TRBV7-8 and TRBJ2-3, with a possible D match to TRBD2 (6 bases). CDR1 and CDR2 (germline): SGHVS, FQNEAQ. With 5 bases removed from V and 2 bases from J, the gap between germline ends came to 20 bases. The CDR3 is made up of 17 amino acids. The CDR3 is CASSRVGGIPLTDTQYF. In DNA, the CDR3 is TGTGCCAGCAGCCGGGTCGGAGGGATCCCCCTCACAGATACGCAGTATTTT.

This clone has just one count. The rearrangement joins TRBV2 to TRBJ1-4, with 8 bases that match TRBD1. The CDR3 extends over 15 amino acids. After removal of 5 bases from V and 5 bases from J, the junction contained 7 bases not matched to a gene. CDR1 SNHLY and CDR2 FYNNEI come from the germline V gene. The CDR3 protein is CASSSGQGLNEKLFF. Written as DNA, the CDR3 is TGTGCCAGCAGTTCCGGACAGGGCTTAAATGAAAAACTGTTTTTT.

This clone occurred once. The chain joins TRBV6-1 to TRBJ1-2; 10 nucleotides agree with TRBD1. J was trimmed by 6 bases and V by 6 bases; bases with no gene match: 10. The length of the CDR3 is 15 residues. From germline, CDR1 is MNHNS and CDR2 SASEGT. The CDR3 DNA follows: TGTGCCAGCAGCCGGGACAGGGACAGGGGAGATGGCTACACCTTC. This encodes CASSRDRDRGDGYTF.

The V call is TRBV15, the J call TRBJ1-2, with D perhaps matching TRBD1 (5 bases). Trimming removed 4 bases from V and 5 bases from J, with 17 bases in between. Germline CDR1 LNHNV, CDR2 YYDKDF (reference sequence). The length of the CDR3 is 15 residues. The CDR3 reads CATSTFEGRGYGYTF. The CDR3 nucleotides read TGTGCCACCAGCACATTTGAGGGGAGGGGATATGGCTACACCTTC.